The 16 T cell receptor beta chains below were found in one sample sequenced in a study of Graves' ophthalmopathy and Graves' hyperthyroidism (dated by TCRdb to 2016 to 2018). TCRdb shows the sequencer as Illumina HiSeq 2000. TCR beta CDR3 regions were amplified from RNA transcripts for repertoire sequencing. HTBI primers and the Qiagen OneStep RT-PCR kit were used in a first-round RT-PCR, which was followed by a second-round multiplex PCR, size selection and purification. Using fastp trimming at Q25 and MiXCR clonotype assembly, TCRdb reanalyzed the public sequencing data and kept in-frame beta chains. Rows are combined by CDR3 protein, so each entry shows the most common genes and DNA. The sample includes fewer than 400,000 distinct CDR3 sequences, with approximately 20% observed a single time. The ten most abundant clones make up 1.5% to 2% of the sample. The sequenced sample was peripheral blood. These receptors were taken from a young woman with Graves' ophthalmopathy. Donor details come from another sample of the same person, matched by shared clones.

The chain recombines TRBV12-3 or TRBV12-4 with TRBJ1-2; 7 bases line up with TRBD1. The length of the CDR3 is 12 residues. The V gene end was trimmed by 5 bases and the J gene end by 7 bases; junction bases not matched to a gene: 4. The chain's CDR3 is CASSLGTVGYTF. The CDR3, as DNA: TGTGCCAGCAGTCTCGGGACAGTTGGCTACACCTTC.

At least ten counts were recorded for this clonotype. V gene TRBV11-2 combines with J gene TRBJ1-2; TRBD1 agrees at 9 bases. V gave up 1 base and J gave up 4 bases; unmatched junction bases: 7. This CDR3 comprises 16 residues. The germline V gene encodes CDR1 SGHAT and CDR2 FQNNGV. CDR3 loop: CASSLGLTGGSYGYTF. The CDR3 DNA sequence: TGTGCCAGCAGCTTAGGTTTAACAGGGGGCAGCTATGGCTACACCTTC.

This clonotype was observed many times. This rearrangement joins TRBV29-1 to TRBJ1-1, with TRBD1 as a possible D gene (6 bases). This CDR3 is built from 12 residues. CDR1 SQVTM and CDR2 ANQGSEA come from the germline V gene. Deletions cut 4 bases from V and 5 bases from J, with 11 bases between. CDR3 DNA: TGCAGCGTTGGGGGGCTCGGGACTGAAGCTTTCTTT. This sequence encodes CSVGGLGTEAFF.

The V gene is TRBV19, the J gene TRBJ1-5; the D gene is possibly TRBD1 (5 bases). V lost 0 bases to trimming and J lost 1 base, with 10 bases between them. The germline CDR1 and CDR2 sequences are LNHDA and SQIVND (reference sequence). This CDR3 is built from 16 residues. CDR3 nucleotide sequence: TGTGCCAGTAGTATAGATGCAGGGAGGAGCAATCAGCCCCAGCATTTT. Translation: CASSIDAGRSNQPQHF.

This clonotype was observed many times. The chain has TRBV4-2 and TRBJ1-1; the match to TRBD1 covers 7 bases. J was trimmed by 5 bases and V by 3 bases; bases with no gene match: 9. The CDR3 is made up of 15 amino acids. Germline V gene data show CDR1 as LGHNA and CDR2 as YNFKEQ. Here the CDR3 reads CASSHGQEMGTEAFF. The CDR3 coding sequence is TGTGCCAGCAGCCACGGACAGGAAATGGGGACTGAAGCTTTCTTT.

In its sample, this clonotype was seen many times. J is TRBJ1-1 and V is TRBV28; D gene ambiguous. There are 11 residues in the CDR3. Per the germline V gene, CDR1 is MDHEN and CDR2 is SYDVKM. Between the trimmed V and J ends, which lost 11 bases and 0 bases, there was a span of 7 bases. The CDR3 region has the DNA TGTGCCCTGAGGGTGAACACTGAAGCTTTCTTT. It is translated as CALRVNTEAFF.

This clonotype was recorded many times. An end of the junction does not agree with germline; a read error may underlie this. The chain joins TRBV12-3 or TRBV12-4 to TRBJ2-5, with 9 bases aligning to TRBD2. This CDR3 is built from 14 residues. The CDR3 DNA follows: TGTGCCGGCAGTTTAGCGGGGGAGGCAGAGACCCAGTACTTC. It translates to CAGSLAGEAETQYF.

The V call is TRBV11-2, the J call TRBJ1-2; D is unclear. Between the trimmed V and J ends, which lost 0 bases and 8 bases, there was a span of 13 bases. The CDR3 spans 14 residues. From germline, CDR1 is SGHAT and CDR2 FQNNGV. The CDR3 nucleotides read TGTGCCAGCAGCTTAGACATGGAACGACGGGGCTACACCTTC. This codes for CASSLDMERRGYTF.

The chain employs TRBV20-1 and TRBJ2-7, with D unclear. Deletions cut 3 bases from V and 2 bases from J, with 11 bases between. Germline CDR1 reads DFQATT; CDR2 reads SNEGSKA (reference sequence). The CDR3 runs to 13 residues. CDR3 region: CSASRRSTYEQYF. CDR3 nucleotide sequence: TGCAGTGCTAGTCGCAGGTCAACCTACGAGCAGTACTTC.

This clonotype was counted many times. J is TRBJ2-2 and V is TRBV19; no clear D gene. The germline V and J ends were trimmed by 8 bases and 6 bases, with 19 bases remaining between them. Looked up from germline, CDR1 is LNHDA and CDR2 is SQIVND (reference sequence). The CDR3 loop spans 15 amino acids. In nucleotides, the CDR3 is TGTGCCAGTGAAAATGGGATAGCTGGGTCCGGGGAGCTGTTTTTT. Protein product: CASENGIAGSGELFF.

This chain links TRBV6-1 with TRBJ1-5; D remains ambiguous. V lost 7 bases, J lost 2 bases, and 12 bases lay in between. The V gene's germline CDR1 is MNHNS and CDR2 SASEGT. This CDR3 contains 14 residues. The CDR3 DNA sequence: TGTGCCAGCATGGACCGACGGGGCAATCAGCCCCAGCATTTT. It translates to CASMDRRGNQPQHF.

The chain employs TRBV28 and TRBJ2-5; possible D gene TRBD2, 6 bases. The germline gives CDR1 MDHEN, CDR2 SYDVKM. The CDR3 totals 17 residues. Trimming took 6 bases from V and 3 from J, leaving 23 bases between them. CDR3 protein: CASSIPLGLPLEETQYF. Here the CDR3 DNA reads TGTGCCAGCAGCATACCATTGGGACTGCCACTCGAAGAGACCCAGTACTTC.

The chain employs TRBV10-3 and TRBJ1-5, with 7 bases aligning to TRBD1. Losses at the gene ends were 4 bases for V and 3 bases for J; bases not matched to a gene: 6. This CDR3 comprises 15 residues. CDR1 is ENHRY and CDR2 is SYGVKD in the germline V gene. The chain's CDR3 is CAISGQGSPNQPQHF. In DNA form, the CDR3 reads TGTGCCATCAGTGGACAGGGTTCCCCCAATCAGCCCCAGCATTTT.

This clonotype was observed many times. The chain's CDR3 is CASSVFGENTEAFF. DNA for the CDR3: TGTGCCAGCAGCGTATTCGGGGAGAACACTGAAGCTTTCTTT. The J gene is TRBJ1-1, the V gene TRBV9; D is unclear. This CDR3 comprises 14 residues. Germline CDR1 and CDR2: SGDLS and YYNGEE. Trimming pared 1 base from V and 1 base from J, leaving 8 bases between.

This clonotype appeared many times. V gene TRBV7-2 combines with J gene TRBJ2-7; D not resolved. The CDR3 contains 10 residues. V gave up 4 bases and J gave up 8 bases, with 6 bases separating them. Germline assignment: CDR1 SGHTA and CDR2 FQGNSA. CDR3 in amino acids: CASSSGQQYF. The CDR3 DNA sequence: TGTGCCAGCAGCTCCGGGCAGCAGTACTTC.

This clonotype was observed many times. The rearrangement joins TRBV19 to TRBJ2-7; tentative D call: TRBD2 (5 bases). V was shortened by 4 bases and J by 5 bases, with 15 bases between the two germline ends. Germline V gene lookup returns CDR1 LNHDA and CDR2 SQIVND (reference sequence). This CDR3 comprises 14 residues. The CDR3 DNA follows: TGTGCCAGTAGTAGGGGAGAGGGTACGGACGAGCAGTACTTC. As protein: CASSRGEGTDEQYF. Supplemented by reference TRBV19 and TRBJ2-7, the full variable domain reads DGGITQSPKYLFRKEGQNVTLSCEQNLNHDAMYWYRQDPGQGLRLIYYSQIVNDFQKGDIAEGYSVSREKKESFPLTVTSAQKNPTAFYLCASSRGEGTDEQYFGPGTRLTVT.